Given below is one TCR beta chain in context. In the original workflow: Reference gene primer amplification in the assay estimated nucleated cell counts. Only in-frame clones appear in the TCRdb table, and some are missing; sequencing was by immunoSEQ multiplex PCR. The V and J calls and clone size were taken over from that table, and D and trimming were inferred from the DNA. The sample includes about 63,000 clones, less than 80% of them seen just once. The V and J ends lost 2 bases and 2 bases respectively, with 11 bases between them. CDR1 SGHDN and CDR2 FVKESK come from the germline V gene. The CDR3 has 15 residues. The entry originates in a study of blood T cell repertoires in COVID-19. Study at large: COVID-19 samples from acute and convalescent phases originated in the United States, Italy and Spain. PBMCs, B-cell-depleted T cells, or T cells provided the cDNA or gDNA that made up the material.

The specimen was peripheral blood. The TCR sequence derives from a human donor in a cohort sampled during active COVID-19. The chain is built from TRBV14 and TRBJ2-3; D might be TRBD1 (6 bases). CDR3 sequence reads: CASSQLTGHTDTQYF. CDR3 bases: TGTGCCAGCAGCCAACTAACGGGACACACAGATACGCAGTATTTT. The entire variable domain, with the rest obtained from reference TRBV14 and TRBJ2-3, is as follows: EAGVTQFPSHSVIEKGQTVTLRCDPISGHDNLYWYRRVMGKEIKFLLHFVKESKQDESGMPNNRFLAERTGGTYSTLKVQPAELEDSGVYFCASSQLTGHTDTQYFGPGTRLTVL.